These 28 T cell receptor beta chains share one sample of origin, sequenced in a study of shared clonotypes between healthy human individuals. Generated by immunoSEQ multiplex PCR, the TCRdb table keeps only in-frame clones and is missing some. The sample includes roughly 550,000 clones, around 95% of them seen just once. It was CD45RO-negative cells, positively selected for CCR7, that made up naive CD8 cells, with terminally differentiated effector memory CD45RA+ cells excluded. Sample: naive CD8+ T cells sorted from blood. The receptors were sampled from a woman in her 30s in good health.

J is TRBJ2-2 and V is TRBV28, with 9 bases matching TRBD1. The germline CDR1 and CDR2 sequences are MDHEN and SYDVKM. Germline trimming cut 10 bases from V and 7 bases from J; bases unmatched to any gene: 13. This CDR3 spans 15 amino acids. Written as DNA, the CDR3 is TGTGCCACCACCGGGACAGGGAATGATGGCGGGGAGCTGTTTTTT. It yields the protein CATTGTGNDGGELFF.

The sample holds one count of this clone. The J gene is TRBJ2-5, the V gene TRBV7-6; D is unclear. Looked up from germline, CDR1 is SGHVS and CDR2 is FNYEAQ. The CDR3 is 14 amino acids. V was cut by 3 bases and J by 2 bases, with 10 bases left in between. The CDR3 DNA reads as TGTGCCAGCAGCTTTCTAGAGAATCAAGAGACCCAGTACTTC. Its translation is CASSFLENQETQYF.

The chain uses TRBV19 and TRBJ1-5, with D perhaps matching TRBD1 (5 bases). Germline loops: CDR1 LNHDA, CDR2 SQIVND (reference sequence). V was shortened by 1 base and J by 3 bases, with 10 bases between the two germline ends. The CDR3 runs 15 residues. The CDR3 protein is CASSIGGGANQPQHF. The CDR3 DNA is TGTGCCAGTAGTATAGGGGGGGGAGCCAATCAGCCCCAGCATTTT.

This clone was observed once. The chain couples TRBV27 to TRBJ2-1; the match to TRBD2 covers 9 bases. The CDR3 contains 16 residues. J was trimmed by 8 bases and V by 7 bases; bases with no gene match: 15. The germline gives CDR1 MNHEY, CDR2 SMNVEV (reference sequence). The CDR3 region is CASTQGSGSGRYEQFF. CDR3 in DNA: TGTGCCAGCACCCAAGGGAGTGGTAGCGGGAGATATGAGCAGTTCTTC.

The rearrangement links TRBV7-9 to TRBJ2-1; D may be TRBD1 (5 bases). Trimming pared 3 bases from V and 8 bases from J, leaving 11 bases between. This CDR3 is built from 13 residues. Per germline, CDR1 SEHNR and CDR2 FQNEAQ (reference sequence). The CDR3 nucleotides read TGTGCCAGCAGCTTCACAGGTCCCGATGAGCAGTTCTTC. Protein product: CASSFTGPDEQFF.

The chain employs TRBV11-2 and TRBJ1-1; a possible D gene is TRBD1 (5 bases). Per the germline V gene, CDR1 is SGHAT and CDR2 is FQNNGV. CDR3 length: 15 amino acids. Trimming stripped 3 bases from V and 6 bases from J, with 17 bases between. In DNA, the CDR3 is TGTGCCAGCAGCTTCGGTCCGGGGACCGTCGCTGAAGCTTTCTTT. Translating gives CASSFGPGTVAEAFF.

The chain recombines TRBV10-1 with TRBJ2-1; D unresolved. CDR1 WNHNN and CDR2 SYGVQD come from the germline V gene (reference sequence). V lost 9 bases, J lost 8 bases, and 17 bases lay in between. CDR3 length equals 13 residues. In nucleotides, the CDR3 is TGCGCCAGTGCGCTTATGGCCAGCGATGAGCAGTTCTTC. It yields the protein CASALMASDEQFF.

The chain employs TRBV11-3 and TRBJ2-7, with 9 positions matching TRBD1. CDR3 length: 15 amino acids. Germline V gene data show CDR1 as SGHNT and CDR2 as YENEEA. With 5 bases clipped from V and 1 base from J, the junction kept 6 bases outside the gene matches. This CDR3 reads CASSQGTGKSYEQYF. The CDR3 DNA reads TGTGCCAGCAGCCAAGGGACAGGGAAATCCTACGAGCAGTACTTC.

The chain links TRBV5-5 to TRBJ2-7, with TRBD1 matching over 7 bases. Trimming cost V 0 bases and J 0 bases; bases outside gene matches: 0. The CDR3 consists of 14 residues. Germline lookup yields CDR1 SGHKS and CDR2 YYEKEE (reference sequence). The CDR3: CASSLAGGSYEQYF. The CDR3 bases are TGTGCCAGCAGCTTGGCAGGGGGCTCCTACGAGCAGTACTTC.

The V gene is TRBV27, the J gene TRBJ2-1, with D perhaps matching TRBD2 (6 bases). The CDR3 totals 14 residues. Germline V lookup: CDR1 MNHEY, CDR2 SMNVEV (reference sequence). Trimming took off 8 bases at V and 0 bases at J, with 11 bases between the two ends. CDR3 coding DNA: TGTGCCAGCCACCCGGGAGTCTCCTACAATGAGCAGTTCTTC. This codes for CASHPGVSYNEQFF.

The chain uses TRBV28 and TRBJ2-5, with TRBD1 matching 9 bases. The J call is doubtful: the DNA matches TRBJ2-7 better. Germline assignment: CDR1 MDHEN and CDR2 SYDVKM. CDR3 size: 14 residues. DNA of the CDR3: TGTGCCAGCAGTTTCGTTGGGACAGGGTACGAGCAGTACTTC. As protein: CASSFVGTGYEQYF.

Regarding this clone: The same CDR3 also results from other DNA sequences found in this sample. The chain carries TRBV28 and TRBJ1-1; no reliable D call. Trimming took off 5 bases at V and 1 base at J, with 2 bases between the two ends. The V gene's germline CDR1 is MDHEN and CDR2 SYDVKM. There are 11 residues in the CDR3. The CDR3 sequence: CASSPNTEAFF. The DNA of the CDR3 is TGTGCCAGCAGTCCGAACACTGAAGCTTTCTTT.

The J gene is TRBJ2-7, the V gene TRBV11-2; TRBD2 is a possible D gene (5 bases). The CDR3 has 15 amino acids. Germline-derived CDR1 and CDR2 are SGHAT and FQNNGV. V was cut by 3 bases and J by 1 base, with 13 bases left in between. This CDR3 reads CASSLLTGNSYEQYF. The CDR3, as DNA: TGTGCCAGCAGCTTGCTGACGGGAAATTCCTACGAGCAGTACTTC.

This rearrangement joins TRBV21-1 to TRBJ2-7; TRBD1 reflects the table's D call only, with no check against the DNA. TRBV21-1 is an annotated pseudogene. The CDR3 loop spans 15 amino acids. The CDR3 bases are TGTGCCAGCAGCAACGATCAACAGGGGGACTACGAGCAGTACTTC. This codes for CASSNDQQGDYEQYF.

The J gene is TRBJ2-7, the V gene TRBV11-2; 9 bases map to TRBD1. The germline CDR1 and CDR2 sequences are SGHAT and FQNNGV. The J segment lost 5 bases and the V segment lost 4 bases, leaving 12 bases of the junction unmatched. The CDR3 is 16 amino acids. This chain's CDR3 is CASSSPGTGIRNEQYF. In nucleotides, the CDR3 is TGTGCCAGCAGCTCCCCCGGGACAGGGATCAGGAACGAGCAGTACTTC.

The chain has TRBV5-6 and TRBJ1-5; D is uncertain. Trimming cost V 0 bases and J 3 bases, with 7 bases left between them. This CDR3 is 14 amino acids long. Germline values: CDR1 SGHDT, CDR2 YYEEEE. CDR3 sequence (DNA): TGTGCCAGCAGCTTGGTGGATTCCAATCAGCCCCAGCATTTT. Amino acid sequence: CASSLVDSNQPQHF.

V gene TRBV6-1 combines with J gene TRBJ2-7, with 9 bases identical to TRBD2. Germline V gene lookup returns CDR1 MNHNS and CDR2 SASEGT. V was clipped by 4 bases and J by 4 bases; unmatched bases: 8. There are 15 residues in the CDR3. CDR3 coding DNA: TGTGCCAGCAGTGCCGGGACTAGCATACAGTACGAGCAGTACTTC. Amino acids: CASSAGTSIQYEQYF.

V and J are TRBV11-2 and TRBJ1-1; no clear D gene. The germline CDR1 and CDR2 sequences are SGHAT and FQNNGV. The CDR3 runs 11 residues. Trimming cost V 4 bases and J 5 bases, with 5 bases left between them. The CDR3 DNA sequence: TGTGCCAGCAGCTATTCAACTGAAGCTTTCTTT. The encoded protein is CASSYSTEAFF.

This chain joins TRBV7-9 and TRBJ2-3, with 11 nucleotides matching TRBD2. CDR1 is SEHNR and CDR2 is FQNEAQ in the germline V gene (reference sequence). There are 18 residues in the CDR3. With V trimmed by 4 bases and J by 1 base, 10 bases remained unmatched. The CDR3 sequence is CASSSIAGGPGGTDTQYF. The CDR3 DNA reads TGTGCCAGCAGCTCGATAGCGGGAGGGCCCGGGGGCACAGATACGCAGTATTTT.

This chain joins TRBV5-6 and TRBJ2-5; D might be TRBD1 (5 bases). Near its end, the DNA agrees better with TRBJ2-7, so the J call may be wrong. The germline CDR1 and CDR2 sequences are SGHDT and YYEEEE. CDR3 length: 14 residues. The CDR3 reads CASSSGAATYEQYF. The CDR3 coding sequence is TGTGCCAGCAGCTCTGGGGCAGCTACCTACGAGCAGTACTTC.

The chain couples TRBV27 to TRBJ2-1; D gene unclear. Germline V gene lookup returns CDR1 MNHEY and CDR2 SMNVEV (reference sequence). The germline V and J ends were trimmed by 4 bases and 10 bases, with 14 bases remaining between them. The CDR3 loop spans 13 amino acids. The CDR3 DNA follows: TGTGCCAGCAGTTCCGGGCGGAGCGCAGAGCAGTTCTTC. Protein: CASSSGRSAEQFF.

The V gene is TRBV28, the J gene TRBJ2-2, with TRBD1 identical over 8 bases. The CDR3 sequence is 14 residues long. Trimming at V came to 5 bases and at J to 5 bases, leaving 4 bases not matched to a gene. Germline V gene sequence: CDR1 MDHEN, CDR2 SYDVKM. CDR3 protein: CASSRQGWTGELFF. CDR3 nucleotide sequence: TGTGCCAGCAGTCGACAGGGGTGGACCGGGGAGCTGTTTTTT.

The CDR3 DNA reads TGCAGCGTTTTGGGGATAGAGAACACTGAAGCTTTCTTT. This gives the protein CSVLGIENTEAFF. This chain connects TRBV29-1 to TRBJ1-1; D is ambiguous. CDR3 size: 13 residues. The ends were cut back, 5 bases at V and 1 base at J, with 11 bases in the middle. Germline CDR1 is SQVTM and CDR2 is ANQGSEA.

A word on this clone: Other DNA sequences of this sample code for an identical CDR3. The rearrangement joins TRBV7-9 to TRBJ2-7, with 8 bases identical to TRBD2. Germline V gives CDR1 SEHNR, CDR2 FQNEAQ (reference sequence). V gave up 2 bases and J gave up 2 bases; unmatched junction bases: 2. The CDR3 contains 14 residues. CDR3 sequence: CASSLTSGPYEQYF. CDR3 nucleotide sequence: TGTGCCAGCAGCTTAACTAGCGGTCCCTACGAGCAGTACTTC.

V gene TRBV2 combines with J gene TRBJ2-2; TRBD1 is a possible D gene (5 bases). V lost 2 bases, J lost 6 bases, and 7 bases lay in between. The CDR3 contains 13 residues. The germline CDR1 and CDR2 sequences are SNHLY and FYNNEI. DNA of the CDR3: TGTGCCAGCAGTGAATGGGGCCCCGGGGAGCTGTTTTTT. Translation gives CASSEWGPGELFF.

This clone was observed a single time. The chain links TRBV27 to TRBJ1-1; TRBD1 might be the D (5 bases). Trimming removed 6 bases at V and 4 bases at J, with 15 bases between. The CDR3 covers 14 residues. Germline V CDR1 and CDR2: MNHEY, SMNVEV (reference sequence). CDR3 protein: CASSLGGGLTEAFF. In DNA form, the CDR3 reads TGTGCCAGCAGCCTCGGGGGGGGACTCACTGAAGCTTTCTTT.

This clone showed up just once. The CDR3 DNA reads as TGTGCCAGCAGCTATGACCGGGACAGGGGATACGAGCAGTACTTC. Translated, it gives CASSYDRDRGYEQYF. The chain combines TRBV11-2 with TRBJ2-7; the match to TRBD1 covers 10 bases. J was trimmed by 4 bases and V by 4 bases; bases with no gene match: 7. There are 15 residues in the CDR3. Germline assignment: CDR1 SGHAT and CDR2 FQNNGV.

J is TRBJ1-1 and V is TRBV13; TRBD1 matches at 8 bases. Germline lookup yields CDR1 PRHDT and CDR2 FYEKMQ (reference sequence). The CDR3 covers 15 residues. With 4 bases clipped from V and 1 base from J, the junction kept 5 bases outside the gene matches. The CDR3 sequence: CASSSRGRGNTEAFF. The CDR3 nucleotides read TGTGCCAGCAGCTCCAGGGGGCGCGGGAACACTGAAGCTTTCTTT.